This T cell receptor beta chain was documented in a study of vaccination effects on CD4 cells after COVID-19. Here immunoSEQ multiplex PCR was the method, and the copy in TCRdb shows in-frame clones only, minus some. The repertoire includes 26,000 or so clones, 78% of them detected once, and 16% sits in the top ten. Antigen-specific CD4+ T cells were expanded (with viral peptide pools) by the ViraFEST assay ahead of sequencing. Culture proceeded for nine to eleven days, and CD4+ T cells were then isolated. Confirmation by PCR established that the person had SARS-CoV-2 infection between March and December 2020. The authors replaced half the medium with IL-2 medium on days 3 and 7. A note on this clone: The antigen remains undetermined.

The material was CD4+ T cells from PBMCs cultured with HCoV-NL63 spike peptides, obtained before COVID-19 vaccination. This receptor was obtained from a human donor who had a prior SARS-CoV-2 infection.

CDR3 in DNA: TGCGCCAGCAGCCAAGTAGGCCCTATTAACAATGAGCAGTTCTTC. Translation: CASSQVGPINNEQFF. The chain couples TRBV4-1 to TRBJ2-1, with D uncertain. This CDR3 contains 15 residues. Deletions cut 1 base from V and 5 bases from J, with 12 bases between. Germline V lookup: CDR1 MGHRA, CDR2 YSYEKL.